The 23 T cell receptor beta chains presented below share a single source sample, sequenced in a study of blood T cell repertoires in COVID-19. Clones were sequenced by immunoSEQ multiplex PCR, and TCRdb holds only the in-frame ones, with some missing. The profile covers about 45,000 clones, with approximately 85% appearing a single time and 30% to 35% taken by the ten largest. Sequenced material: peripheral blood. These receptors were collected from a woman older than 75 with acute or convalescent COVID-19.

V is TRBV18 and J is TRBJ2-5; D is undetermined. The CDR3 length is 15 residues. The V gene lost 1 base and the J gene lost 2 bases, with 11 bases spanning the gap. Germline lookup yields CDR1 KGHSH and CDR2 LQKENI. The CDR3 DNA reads TGTGCCAGCTCACCACTATTAACGGTTCAAGAGACCCAGTACTTC. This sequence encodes CASSPLLTVQETQYF.

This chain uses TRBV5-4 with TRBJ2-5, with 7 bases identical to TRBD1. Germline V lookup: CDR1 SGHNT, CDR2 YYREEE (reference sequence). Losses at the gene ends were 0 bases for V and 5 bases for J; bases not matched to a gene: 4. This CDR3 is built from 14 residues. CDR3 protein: CASSLAGGEETQYF. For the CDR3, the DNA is TGTGCCAGCAGCTTGGCAGGGGGTGAGGAGACCCAGTACTTC.

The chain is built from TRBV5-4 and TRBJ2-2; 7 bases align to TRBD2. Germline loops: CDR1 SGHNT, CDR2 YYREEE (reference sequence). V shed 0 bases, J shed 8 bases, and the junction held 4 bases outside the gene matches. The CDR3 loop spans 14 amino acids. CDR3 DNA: TGTGCCAGCAGCTTGGCCGGGCGGGAGGGGGAGCTGTTTTTT. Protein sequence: CASSLAGREGELFF.

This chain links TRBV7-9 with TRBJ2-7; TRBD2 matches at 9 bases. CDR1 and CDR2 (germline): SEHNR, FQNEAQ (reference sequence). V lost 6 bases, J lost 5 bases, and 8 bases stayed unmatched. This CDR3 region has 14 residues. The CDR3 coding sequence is TGTGCCAGCAGGAGTAGCGGGAGTAGCGACGAGCAGTACTTC. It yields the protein CASRSSGSSDEQYF.

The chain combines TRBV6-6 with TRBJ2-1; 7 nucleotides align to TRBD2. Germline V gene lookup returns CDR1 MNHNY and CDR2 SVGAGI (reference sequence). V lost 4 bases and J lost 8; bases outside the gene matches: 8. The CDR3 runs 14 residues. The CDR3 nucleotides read TGTGCCAGCAGTTGGACTAGTTTAAATGATGAGCAGTTCTTC. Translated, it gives CASSWTSLNDEQFF.

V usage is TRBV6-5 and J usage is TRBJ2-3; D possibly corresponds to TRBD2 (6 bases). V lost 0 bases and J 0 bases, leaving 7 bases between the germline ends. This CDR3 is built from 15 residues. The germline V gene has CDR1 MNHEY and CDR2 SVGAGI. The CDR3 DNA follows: TGTGCCAGCAGTTACTCAGCGGGCAGCACAGATACGCAGTATTTT. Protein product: CASSYSAGSTDTQYF.

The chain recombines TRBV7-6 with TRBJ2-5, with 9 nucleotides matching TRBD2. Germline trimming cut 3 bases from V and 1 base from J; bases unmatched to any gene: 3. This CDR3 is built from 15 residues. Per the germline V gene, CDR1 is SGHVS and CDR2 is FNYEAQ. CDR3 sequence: CASSFGTSFQETQYF. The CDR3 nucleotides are TGTGCCAGCAGCTTCGGGACTAGCTTCCAAGAGACCCAGTACTTC.

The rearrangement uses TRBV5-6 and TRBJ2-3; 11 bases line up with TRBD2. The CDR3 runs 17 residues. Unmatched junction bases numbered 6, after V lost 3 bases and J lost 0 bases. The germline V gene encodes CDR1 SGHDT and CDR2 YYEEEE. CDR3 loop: CASSSPVAGGSTDTQYF. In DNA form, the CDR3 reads TGTGCCAGCAGCTCCCCAGTAGCGGGAGGGAGCACAGATACGCAGTATTTT. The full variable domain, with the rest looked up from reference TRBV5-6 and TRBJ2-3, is DAGVTQSPTHLIKTRGQQVTLRCSPKSGHDTVSWYQQALGQGPQFIFQYYEEEERQRGNFPDRFSGHQFPNYSSELNVNALLLGDSALYLCASSSPVAGGSTDTQYFGPGTRLTVL.

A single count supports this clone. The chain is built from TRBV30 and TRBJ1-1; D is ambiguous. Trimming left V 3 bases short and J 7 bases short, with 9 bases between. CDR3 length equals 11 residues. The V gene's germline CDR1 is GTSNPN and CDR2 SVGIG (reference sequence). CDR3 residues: CAWREALEAFF. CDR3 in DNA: TGTGCCTGGAGAGAAGCTCTTGAAGCTTTCTTT.

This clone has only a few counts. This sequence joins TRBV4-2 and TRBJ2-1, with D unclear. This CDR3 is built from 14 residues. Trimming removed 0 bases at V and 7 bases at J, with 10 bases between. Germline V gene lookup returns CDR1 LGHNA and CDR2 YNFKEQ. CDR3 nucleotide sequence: TGTGCCAGCAGCCAAGAGAGGAAAGCGAATGAGCAGTTCTTC. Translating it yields CASSQERKANEQFF.

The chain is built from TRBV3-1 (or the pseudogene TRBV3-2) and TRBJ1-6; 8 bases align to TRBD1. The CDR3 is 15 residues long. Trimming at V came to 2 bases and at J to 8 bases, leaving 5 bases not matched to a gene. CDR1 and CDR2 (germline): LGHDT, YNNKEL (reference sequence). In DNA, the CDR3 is TGTGCCAGCAGCCAACAGGACAGGGAGGATTCACCCCTCCACTTT. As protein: CASSQQDREDSPLHF.

The CDR3 DNA reads TGCAGTGCTAGTGACTCGAGCTCCTACAATGAGCAGTTCTTC. It codes for CSASDSSSYNEQFF. V is TRBV20-1 and J is TRBJ2-1; D not resolved. This CDR3 contains 14 residues. In germline, CDR1 is DFQATT, CDR2 SNEGSKA (reference sequence). Trimming cost V 3 bases and J 0 bases, with 9 bases left between them.

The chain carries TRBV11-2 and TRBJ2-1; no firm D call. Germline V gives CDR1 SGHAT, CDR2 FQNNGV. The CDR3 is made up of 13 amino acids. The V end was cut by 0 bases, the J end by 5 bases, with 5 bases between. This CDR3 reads CASSLDPNNEQFF. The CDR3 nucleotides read TGTGCCAGCAGCTTAGATCCCAACAATGAGCAGTTCTTC.

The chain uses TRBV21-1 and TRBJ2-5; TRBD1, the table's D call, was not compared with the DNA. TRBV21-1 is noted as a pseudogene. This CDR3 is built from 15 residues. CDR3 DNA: TGTGCCAGCAGCAAAGTGGGGCAAGGGCAAGAGACCCAGTACTTC. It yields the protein CASSKVGQGQETQYF.

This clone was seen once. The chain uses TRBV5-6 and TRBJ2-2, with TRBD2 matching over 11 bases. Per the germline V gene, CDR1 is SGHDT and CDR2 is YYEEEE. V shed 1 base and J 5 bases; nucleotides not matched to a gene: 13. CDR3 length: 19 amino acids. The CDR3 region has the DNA TGTGCCAGCAGCTTGTGGGTGACTAGCGGGACCCAAGGGACCGGGGAGCTGTTTTTT. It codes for CASSLWVTSGTQGTGELFF.

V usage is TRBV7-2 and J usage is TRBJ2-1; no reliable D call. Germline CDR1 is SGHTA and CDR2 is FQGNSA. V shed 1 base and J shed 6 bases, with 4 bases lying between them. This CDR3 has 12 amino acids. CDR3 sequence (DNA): TGTGCCAGCAGCTTAGGCGTCAATGAGCAGTTCTTC. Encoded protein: CASSLGVNEQFF.

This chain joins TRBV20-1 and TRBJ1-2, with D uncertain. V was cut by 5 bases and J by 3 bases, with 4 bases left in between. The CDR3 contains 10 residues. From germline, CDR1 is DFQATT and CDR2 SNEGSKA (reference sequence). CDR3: CSAQYYGYTF. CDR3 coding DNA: TGCAGTGCTCAGTACTATGGCTACACCTTC.

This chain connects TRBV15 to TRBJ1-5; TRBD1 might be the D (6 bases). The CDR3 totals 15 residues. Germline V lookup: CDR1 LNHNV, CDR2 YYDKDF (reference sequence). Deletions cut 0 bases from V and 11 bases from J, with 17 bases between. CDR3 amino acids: CATSRDKGVGWAQHF. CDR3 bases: TGTGCCACCAGCAGAGATAAGGGGGTTGGGTGGGCCCAGCATTTT.

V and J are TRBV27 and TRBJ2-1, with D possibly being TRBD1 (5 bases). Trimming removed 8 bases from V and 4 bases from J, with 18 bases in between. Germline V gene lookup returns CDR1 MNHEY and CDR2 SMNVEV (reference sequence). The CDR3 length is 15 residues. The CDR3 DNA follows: TGTGCCAGCCAAACCAGGGAATCCCCTTACAATGAGCAGTTCTTC. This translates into CASQTRESPYNEQFF.

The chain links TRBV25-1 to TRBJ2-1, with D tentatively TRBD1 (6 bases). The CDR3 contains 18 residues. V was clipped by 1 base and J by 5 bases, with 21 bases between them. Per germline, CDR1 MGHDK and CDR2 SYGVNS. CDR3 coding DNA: TGTGCCAGCAGTGAATTCGGCAGGGGTGGCTTATCGGACAATGAGCAGTTCTTC. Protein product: CASSEFGRGGLSDNEQFF.

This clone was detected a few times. CDR3 region: CASSLVGGRNTEAFF. The CDR3 DNA reads as TGTGCCAGCAGCTTGGTGGGGGGTCGGAACACTGAAGCTTTCTTT. The chain uses TRBV5-6 and TRBJ1-1; tentative D call: TRBD1 (5 bases). Germline loops: CDR1 SGHDT, CDR2 YYEEEE. Trimming removed 0 bases from V and 1 base from J, with 10 bases in between. The CDR3 is 15 residues long.

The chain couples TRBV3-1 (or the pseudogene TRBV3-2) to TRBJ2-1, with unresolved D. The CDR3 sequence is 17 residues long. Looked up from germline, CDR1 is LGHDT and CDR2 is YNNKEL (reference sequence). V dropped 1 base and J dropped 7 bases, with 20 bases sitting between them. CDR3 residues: CASSQVNQPAIYNEQFF. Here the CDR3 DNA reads TGTGCCAGCAGCCAAGTTAACCAACCCGCTATCTATAATGAGCAGTTCTTC.

The CDR3 coding sequence is TGTGCCAGCTCACCAAGCGACGACTATGGCTACACCTTC. Its translation: CASSPSDDYGYTF. The chain employs TRBV18 and TRBJ1-2; D is ambiguous. V was cut by 2 bases and J by 3 bases, with 7 bases left in between. Germline V CDR1 and CDR2: KGHSH, LQKENI. CDR3 length: 13 residues.